Listed here are 30 T cell receptor beta chains from one sample, sequenced in a study of cytomegalovirus exposure and HLA in healthy donors. The PCR made use of 60 Vbeta and 13 Jbeta primers. Here immunoSEQ multiplex PCR was the method, and the copy in TCRdb shows in-frame clones only, minus some. Among approximately 170,000 clones listed, approximately 78% were seen once. Sequencing was performed on PBMCs. The source of these receptors is a male donor in good health and CMV-seronegative.

V gene TRBV28 combines with J gene TRBJ1-5, with D unclear. This CDR3 has 12 residues. Germline CDR1 and CDR2: MDHEN and SYDVKM. The V end was cut by 2 bases, the J end by 7 bases, with 6 bases between. The CDR3 DNA is TGTGCCAGCAGTTTAATAAGCCAGCCCCAGCATTTT. Translated, it gives CASSLISQPQHF.

This clone was seen only a few times. V is TRBV4-3 and J is TRBJ1-4; tentative D call: TRBD1 (6 bases). The V and J ends lost 4 bases and 4 bases respectively, with 19 bases between them. CDR1 is LGHNA, CDR2 YSLEER, per germline. This CDR3 has 17 amino acids. The CDR3 loop is CASSRLTGTQFNEKLFF. The DNA of the CDR3 is TGCGCCAGCAGCCGCCTAACCGGGACACAATTTAATGAAAAACTGTTTTTT.

V and J are TRBV11-2 and TRBJ2-3; 9 bases are a match to TRBD2. Germline V CDR1 and CDR2: SGHAT, FQNNGV. This CDR3 spans 16 amino acids. J gave up 4 bases and V 1 base, and 6 bases lay outside the gene matches. Written as DNA, the CDR3 is TGTGCCAGCAGCTTAGGGGCTAGCGGGGTATCAGATACGCAGTATTTT. This codes for CASSLGASGVSDTQYF.

In this sample, this clone turned up a few times. The chain recombines TRBV29-1 with TRBJ1-1; D is undetermined. The CDR3 runs to 11 residues. CDR1 and CDR2 (germline): SQVTM, ANQGSEA. The germline V and J ends were trimmed by 0 bases and 11 bases, with 10 bases remaining between them. The CDR3 spells CSVEESGGAFF. CDR3 bases: TGCAGCGTTGAAGAAAGCGGAGGGGCTTTCTTT.

The chain carries TRBV29-1 and TRBJ2-7, with a weak D call TRBD1 (6 bases). Per the germline V gene, CDR1 is SQVTM and CDR2 is ANQGSEA. V lost 5 bases and J 4 bases, leaving 9 bases between the germline ends. CDR3 size: 11 residues. The CDR3 nucleotides read TGCAGCGTTTATACAGGGTACGAGCAGTACTTC. This sequence encodes CSVYTGYEQYF.

The genes are TRBV10-3 and TRBJ2-2, with no clear D. Germline CDR1 reads ENHRY; CDR2 reads SYGVKD. V lost 4 bases and J lost 3, with 12 bases in between. The CDR3 has 15 amino acids. CDR3 sequence reads: CAISVLPSYTGELFF. CDR3 DNA: TGTGCCATCAGTGTTCTACCTTCTTACACCGGGGAGCTGTTTTTT.

V is TRBV11-2 and J is TRBJ2-2; 7 nucleotides match TRBD1. This CDR3 is built from 16 residues. V lost 5 bases to trimming and J lost 0 bases; unmatched junction nucleotides: 6. The germline gives CDR1 SGHAT, CDR2 FQNNGV. This CDR3 is CASSPQGFANTGELFF. The CDR3 DNA reads TGTGCCAGCAGCCCACAGGGGTTCGCGAACACCGGGGAGCTGTTTTTT.

The chain links TRBV19 to TRBJ2-7, with 7 bases aligning to TRBD1. The CDR3 contains 15 residues. Trimming removed 3 bases from V and 1 base from J; junction bases left unmatched: 6. CDR1 is LNHDA, CDR2 SQIVND, per germline (reference sequence). CDR3 region: CASSMGDSFSYEQYF. The CDR3 coding sequence is TGTGCCAGTAGTATGGGGGACAGTTTTTCCTACGAGCAGTACTTC.

The V gene is TRBV29-1, the J gene TRBJ1-1, with 10 bases that match TRBD1. The germline CDR1 and CDR2 sequences are SQVTM and ANQGSEA. The trim removed 7 bases at V and 6 bases at J, leaving 11 bases unmatched. The CDR3 contains 14 residues. CDR3 protein: CSGGERTGGSEAFF. DNA for the CDR3: TGCAGCGGGGGGGAGCGGACAGGGGGATCTGAAGCTTTCTTT.

The chain combines TRBV2 with TRBJ2-2; 7 bases fit TRBD1. Per the germline V gene, CDR1 is SNHLY and CDR2 is FYNNEI. The CDR3 has 12 amino acids. The junction had 1 base not matched to a gene; V was cut back by 9 bases and J by 3 bases. For the CDR3, the DNA is TGTGCCAGAGGGGGCGACACCGGGGAGCTGTTTTTT. Translated, it gives CARGGDTGELFF. Variable domain in full (rest from reference TRBV2 and TRBJ2-2): EPEVTQTPSHQVTQMGQEVILRCVPISNHLYFYWYRQILGQKVEFLVSFYNNEISEKSEIFDDQFSVERPDGSNFTLKIRSTKLEDSAMYFCARGGDTGELFFGEGSRLTVL.

The chain couples TRBV9 to TRBJ2-7, with D maybe TRBD2 (5 bases). CDR3 length equals 16 residues. Trimming took off 2 bases at V and 2 bases at J, with 17 bases between the two ends. Germline-derived CDR1 and CDR2 are SGDLS and YYNGEE. The CDR3 protein is CASSVPPPTIPYEQYF. CDR3 coding DNA: TGTGCCAGCAGCGTCCCCCCCCCGACTATACCCTACGAGCAGTACTTC.

The genes are TRBV4-1 and TRBJ2-3, with 7 bases that match TRBD1. The germline V gene encodes CDR1 MGHRA and CDR2 YSYEKL. The CDR3 length is 15 residues. V gave up 2 bases and J gave up 5 bases; unmatched junction bases: 7. This CDR3 reads CASSQPTGDEDTQYF. The CDR3 DNA reads TGCGCCAGCAGCCAACCCACAGGGGACGAAGATACGCAGTATTTT.

The chain is built from TRBV6-1 and TRBJ1-1, with D maybe TRBD1 (5 bases). Germline assignment: CDR1 MNHNS and CDR2 SASEGT. The V end lost 6 bases, the J end lost 3 bases, and 14 bases lay between the germline ends. The CDR3 has 14 residues. The CDR3 reads CASSPGITDTEAFF. The CDR3 DNA reads TGTGCCAGCAGCCCAGGGATTACGGACACTGAAGCTTTCTTT.

CDR3 region: CASRLFTSESNTGELFF. The CDR3 DNA sequence: TGTGCCAGCAGGCTCTTCACTAGCGAATCGAACACCGGGGAGCTGTTTTTT. The chain combines TRBV2 with TRBJ2-2; 7 bases map to TRBD2. V lost 6 bases, J lost 0 bases, and 10 bases stayed unmatched. This CDR3 is 17 amino acids long. Germline values: CDR1 SNHLY, CDR2 FYNNEI.

Worth noting for this clone: At the DNA level, this CDR3 is encoded by other sequences in the same sample as well. The rearrangement links TRBV9 to TRBJ2-5, with TRBD2 matching over 10 bases. V dropped 3 bases and J dropped 4; count of bases not matched to a gene: 3. The germline V gene has CDR1 SGDLS and CDR2 YYNGEE. The CDR3 has 14 residues. CDR3 coding DNA: TGTGCCAGCAGCGCAAGACTAGCGGGAGAGACCCAGTACTTC. It translates to CASSARLAGETQYF.

DNA of the CDR3: TGTGCCACCAGCCCCTCGCCCGGACAGGGGGGCAATTCACCCCTCCACTTT. Its translation is CATSPSPGQGGNSPLHF. The chain recombines TRBV15 with TRBJ1-6, with TRBD1 identical over 10 bases. CDR1 and CDR2 (germline): LNHNV, YYDKDF (reference sequence). The CDR3 spans 17 residues. J lost 7 bases, V lost 5 bases, and 11 bases had no gene match.

The chain joins TRBV19 to TRBJ2-7; 7 nucleotides match TRBD1. CDR1 is LNHDA and CDR2 is SQIVND in the germline V gene (reference sequence). Trimming removed 5 bases from V and 3 bases from J; junction bases left unmatched: 13. The CDR3 totals 16 residues. CDR3 sequence (DNA): TGTGCCAGTAGTCCGTACCCGGGACAGAAAAACTACGAGCAGTACTTC. It yields the protein CASSPYPGQKNYEQYF.

This chain joins TRBV27 and TRBJ1-1; 8 bases fit TRBD1. The V segment lost 5 bases and the J segment 0 bases; nucleotides outside the gene matches: 11. In germline, CDR1 is MNHEY, CDR2 SMNVEV (reference sequence). The CDR3 loop spans 17 amino acids. CDR3 DNA sequence: TGTGCCAGCAGTCCGACCGGACAGGGAGGTTTGAACACTGAAGCTTTCTTT. It translates to CASSPTGQGGLNTEAFF.

The rearrangement uses TRBV29-1 and TRBJ2-7, with D possibly matching TRBD1 (6 bases). V was clipped by 7 bases and J by 2 bases, with 9 bases between them. Germline V gene sequence: CDR1 SQVTM, CDR2 ANQGSEA. The CDR3 extends over 11 amino acids. DNA for the CDR3: TGCAGCGCACAGGGAACCTACGAGCAGTACTTC. It codes for CSAQGTYEQYF.

The chain combines TRBV27 with TRBJ2-5; D gene ambiguous. In germline, CDR1 is MNHEY, CDR2 SMNVEV (reference sequence). The CDR3 contains 13 residues. V shed 3 bases and J shed 1 base, with 6 bases lying between them. CDR3 residues: CASSFEAQETQYF. CDR3 DNA: TGTGCCAGCAGTTTTGAGGCCCAAGAGACCCAGTACTTC.

The V and J genes are TRBV2 and TRBJ2-7; tentatively, D is TRBD2 (6 bases). The V end was cut by 5 bases, the J end by 1 base, with 18 bases between. Germline loops: CDR1 SNHLY, CDR2 FYNNEI. The CDR3 runs to 16 residues. In DNA form, the CDR3 reads TGTGCCAGCAGTTACTCGGCGGGGACTGCTTCCTACGAGCAGTACTTC. It translates to CASSYSAGTASYEQYF.

This sequence joins TRBV19 and TRBJ2-7; D is possibly TRBD1 (6 bases). The CDR3 runs to 16 residues. Trimming removed 1 base from V and 4 bases from J, with 17 bases in between. Germline V lookup: CDR1 LNHDA, CDR2 SQIVND (reference sequence). The CDR3 sequence is CASSIAGASGLYEQYF. The CDR3, as DNA: TGTGCCAGTAGTATAGCAGGGGCCTCCGGATTGTACGAGCAGTACTTC.

The gene calls are TRBV7-6 and TRBJ2-7, with 7 nucleotides matching TRBD2. The CDR3 totals 15 residues. Germline-derived CDR1 and CDR2 are SGHVS and FNYEAQ. The junction had 5 bases not matched to a gene; V was cut back by 1 base and J by 2 bases. The DNA of the CDR3 is TGTGCCAGCAGCTTAGAGGTGGGAGGGCCCTACGAGCAGTACTTC. Protein: CASSLEVGGPYEQYF.

V and J are TRBV4-1 and TRBJ2-2, with 11 bases aligning to TRBD2. Germline V lookup: CDR1 MGHRA, CDR2 YSYEKL. The CDR3 consists of 16 residues. Trimming took 4 bases from V and 3 from J; bases not matched to a gene: 4. The CDR3 region has the DNA TGCGCCAGCAGCCCAACTAGCGGGAGATACACCGGGGAGCTGTTTTTT. Protein: CASSPTSGRYTGELFF.

V and J are TRBV6-5 and TRBJ2-6, with D hard to call. This CDR3 has 15 residues. V lost 2 bases to trimming and J lost 0 bases, with 5 bases between them. Germline-derived CDR1 and CDR2 are MNHEY and SVGAGI. The CDR3 loop reads CASSYVGSGANVLTF. The DNA for the CDR3 is TGTGCCAGCAGTTACGTCGGCTCTGGGGCCAACGTCCTGACTTTC.

This chain links TRBV14 with TRBJ1-2; 7 nucleotides agree with TRBD1. The CDR3 is 13 amino acids. Trimming cost V 6 bases and J 4 bases; bases outside gene matches: 5. The V gene's germline CDR1 is SGHDN and CDR2 FVKESK. CDR3 DNA: TGTGCCAGCAGGGGGGACAGCCCCTATGGCTACACCTTC. Its translation is CASRGDSPYGYTF.

The chain links TRBV7-8 to TRBJ2-7; 9 positions match TRBD1. The CDR3 has 15 amino acids. V was clipped by 6 bases and J by 5 bases; unmatched bases: 11. Looked up from germline, CDR1 is SGHVS and CDR2 is FQNEAQ. CDR3 residues: CASSYPGQGKHEQYF. As DNA, the CDR3 is TGTGCCAGCAGTTATCCGGGACAGGGAAAGCACGAGCAGTACTTC.

The V gene is TRBV5-1, the J gene TRBJ2-5; 9 nucleotides agree with TRBD1. The end of the DNA is better explained by TRBJ2-7, so the J call may be wrong. This CDR3 has 14 amino acids. Germline CDR1 SGHRS, CDR2 YFSETQ. The CDR3: CASSLSDRGYEQYF. The CDR3 region has the DNA TGCGCCAGCAGCTTGTCGGACAGGGGTTACGAGCAGTACTTC.

The count of this clone is one. The rearrangement links TRBV28 to TRBJ2-1, with D unclear. Germline assignment: CDR1 MDHEN and CDR2 SYDVKM. This CDR3 spans 13 amino acids. Trimming removed 5 bases at V and 6 bases at J, with 11 bases between. Here the CDR3 DNA reads TGTGCCAGCAGTCGGCGGCCCTCCAATGAGCAGTTCTTC. It translates to CASSRRPSNEQFF.

The sample holds one count of this clone. The V call is TRBV5-1, the J call TRBJ2-3, with TRBD2 matching 11 bases. The CDR3 runs to 16 residues. Germline V gives CDR1 SGHRS, CDR2 YFSETQ. V trimming: 5 bases; J trimming: 0 bases; junction bases outside the gene matches: 5. CDR3 DNA: TGCGCCAGCAGGCTAGCGGGAGGACCCAGCACAGATACGCAGTATTTT. Its protein product is CASRLAGGPSTDTQYF. Full variable domain (remainder filled in from reference TRBV5-1 and TRBJ2-3): KAGVTQTPRYLIKTRGQQVTLSCSPISGHRSVSWYQQTPGQGLQFLFEYFSETQRNKGNFPGRFSGRQFSNSRSEMNVSTLELGDSALYLCASRLAGGPSTDTQYFGPGTRLTVL.